Listed below are T cell receptor beta chains from one sample, sequenced in a study of T-cell memory formation after mild COVID-19. TCRdb redid the calling of the 5' RACE reads with MiXCR, one entry per CDR3 protein. The sample carries 250,000 to 300,000 distinct CDR3 sequences, over 15% recorded once. Sequenced input: PBMCs or a T cell subset sorted from them (not recorded which). These receptors originate from a man aged 18-30 years who had mild COVID-19 (a few samples of this study predate the infection). Cell type and time point are not known. CDR3s include the opening cysteine and the closing phenylalanine or tryptophan. A D gene is named only where the DNA matches it firmly. Size values are once, few and many counts, or a class for expanded clones, and some rows have none.

clone size: many; D gene: -; J gene: TRBJ1-2; V gene: TRBV10-3; CDR3 protein: CAISESLWQGGGYTF; CDR3 DNA: TGTGCCATCAGTGAGTCATTGTGGCAGGGCGGTGGCTACACCTTC
clone size: -; D gene: TRBD1; J gene: TRBJ2-7; V gene: TRBV5-6; CDR3 protein: CASSSGQGAKVQYF; CDR3 DNA: TGTGCCAGCAGCTCGGGACAGGGGGCGAAGGTGCAGTACTTC
clone size: -; D gene: -; J gene: TRBJ1-5; V gene: TRBV4-2; CDR3 protein: CASSQVGGNQPQHF; CDR3 DNA: TGTGCCAGCAGCCAAGTCGGGGGTAATCAGCCCCAGCATTTT
clone size: -; D gene: -; J gene: TRBJ2-5; V gene: TRBV7-8; CDR3 protein: CASSLLVGGLETQYF; CDR3 DNA: TGTGCCAGCAGCCTACTCGTAGGGGGACTAGAGACCCAGTACTTC
clone size: -; D gene: TRBD1; J gene: TRBJ2-7; V gene: TRBV29-1; CDR3 protein: CSAGQGAREQYF; CDR3 DNA: TGCAGCGCTGGACAGGGGGCGAGGGAGCAGTACTTC
clone size: -; D gene: -; J gene: TRBJ2-7; V gene: TRBV2; CDR3 protein: CASSEAGFDKQYF; CDR3 DNA: TGTGCCAGCAGTGAAGCGGGATTTGACAAACAGTACTTC
clone size: -; D gene: -; J gene: TRBJ1-2; V gene: TRBV28; CDR3 protein: CASRPTGNYGYTF; CDR3 DNA: TGTGCCAGCAGACCCACAGGAAACTATGGCTACACCTTC
clone size: -; D gene: -; J gene: TRBJ2-2; V gene: TRBV12-3/TRBV12-4; CDR3 protein: CASSPRFGADTGELIF; CDR3 DNA: TGTGCCAGCAGTCCCCGGTTTGGGGCGGACACCGGGGAGCTGATTTTT
clone size: many; D gene: -; J gene: TRBJ1-5; V gene: TRBV6-2/TRBV6-3; CDR3 protein: CASSYLGNQPQHF; CDR3 DNA: TGTGCCAGCAGTTACCTGGGAAATCAGCCCCAGCATTTT
clone size: once; D gene: TRBD2; J gene: TRBJ2-7; V gene: TRBV12-3/TRBV12-4; CDR3 protein: CASRGLAGNHEQYF; CDR3 DNA: TGTGCCAGCAGGGGACTAGCGGGGAACCACGAGCAGTACTTC
clone size: few; D gene: -; J gene: TRBJ1-3; V gene: TRBV3-1; CDR3 protein: CASSQVGGSGNTIYF; CDR3 DNA: TGTGCCAGCAGCCAAGTTGGAGGCTCTGGAAACACCATATATTTT
clone size: -; D gene: -; J gene: TRBJ2-3; V gene: TRBV18; CDR3 protein: CASSAGQSVDTQYF; CDR3 DNA: TGTGCCAGCTCAGCGGGGCAGTCGGTGGATACGCAGTATTTT
clone size: few; D gene: -; J gene: TRBJ2-3; V gene: TRBV23-1; CDR3 protein: CASSQSLRPPKADTQYF; CDR3 DNA: TGCGCCAGCAGTCAATCCCTCAGACCGCCCAAAGCGGATACGCAGTATTTT
clone size: -; D gene: -; J gene: TRBJ2-2; V gene: TRBV20-1; CDR3 protein: CSARDRTVHGELFF; CDR3 DNA: TGCAGTGCTAGAGATCGAACGGTTCACGGGGAGCTGTTTTTT
clone size: -; D gene: -; J gene: TRBJ1-2; V gene: TRBV4-3; CDR3 protein: CASSQGPASNYGYTF; CDR3 DNA: TGCGCCAGCAGCCAAGGACCAGCGTCTAACTATGGCTACACCTTC
clone size: -; D gene: -; J gene: TRBJ1-4; V gene: TRBV7-9; CDR3 protein: CASSFDSVNEKLFF; CDR3 DNA: TGTGCCAGCAGCTTCGACAGTGTTAATGAAAAACTGTTTTTT
clone size: -; D gene: -; J gene: TRBJ2-7; V gene: TRBV4-1; CDR3 protein: CASSQELAPGYEQYF; CDR3 DNA: TGCGCCAGCAGCCAAGAATTAGCACCGGGGTACGAGCAGTACTTC
clone size: -; D gene: -; J gene: TRBJ1-1; V gene: TRBV5-1; CDR3 protein: CASSLYDPGGSEAFF; CDR3 DNA: TGCGCCAGCAGCCTGTATGATCCGGGTGGCTCTGAAGCTTTCTTT
clone size: -; D gene: TRBD1; J gene: TRBJ1-5; V gene: TRBV4-3; CDR3 protein: CASSLVLTGVSSNQPQHF; CDR3 DNA: TGCGCCAGCAGCCTTGTACTGACAGGGGTCTCTAGCAATCAGCCCCAGCATTTT
clone size: few; D gene: TRBD1; J gene: TRBJ1-1; V gene: TRBV7-2; CDR3 protein: CASRNQGAGTEAFF; CDR3 DNA: TGTGCCAGCAGGAACCAGGGGGCTGGGACTGAAGCTTTCTTT
clone size: few; D gene: -; J gene: TRBJ2-5; V gene: TRBV4-1; CDR3 protein: CASSQEPNQGETQYF; CDR3 DNA: TGCGCCAGCAGCCAAGAACCCAACCAAGGGGAGACCCAGTACTTC
clone size: -; D gene: -; J gene: TRBJ1-5; V gene: TRBV27; CDR3 protein: CASSFRGREAQHF; CDR3 DNA: TGTGCCAGCAGTTTTCGAGGGAGAGAGGCCCAGCATTTT
clone size: few; D gene: TRBD1; J gene: TRBJ1-6; V gene: TRBV12-5; CDR3 protein: CASARDSHNSPLHF; CDR3 DNA: TGTGCTAGTGCCAGGGACAGCCATAATTCACCCCTCCACTTT
clone size: -; D gene: -; J gene: TRBJ1-1; V gene: TRBV27; CDR3 protein: CASSHRGPMNTEAFF; CDR3 DNA: TGTGCCAGCAGTCACCGAGGGCCCATGAACACTGAAGCTTTCTTT
clone size: many; D gene: -; J gene: TRBJ1-1; V gene: TRBV27; CDR3 protein: CASSLQGITEAFF; CDR3 DNA: TGTGCCAGCAGTTTACAGGGTATTACTGAAGCTTTCTTT